The source of this T cell receptor (beta chain) is a study of shared clonotypes between healthy human individuals (TCRdb year 2020). Regarding the research as a whole: A few men and two women, aged 18 to 49 years, made up the cohort. Different laboratories and diverse techniques were used to prepare libraries and sequence TCR repertoires, to increase sequencing depth and limit assay-specific biases. Each donor's leukapheresis produced roughly between roughly 0.85 and 10 billion PBMCs. For each donor, CD4 naive and CD4 memory were each run on three plates, CD8 naive on two plates, and CD8 memory on one plate. To estimate repertoire size and how much clonotypes are shared between individuals, the study performed deep sequencing of blood TCR repertoires from 4 to 6 healthy adults. On the study overall, not on this receptor specifically: Only blood was sampled, and tissue TCR repertoires likely differ from those in blood. Pairwise subsampling led to the expectation that sequencing depth would affect the degree of clonotype sharing among donors. Compared with non-shared clonotypes, clonotypes shared by all four sorted-subset donors had higher generation probabilities. Incomplete sequencing was indicated by rarefaction of sorted-subset datasets, despite the large sequencing depth. Naive subsets generally had larger estimated clonotype richness than memory subsets did. Because the study included a small number of donors, the genetic and exposure-history diversity represented was limited. Sharing across several donors was observed for approximately 5% of naive CD4, 3% to 3.5% of naive CD8, roughly 2.4% of memory CD4, and roughly 0.4% of memory CD8 clonotypes.

Using the deep immunoSEQ assay, TCR CDR3 regions were amplified from genomic DNA by multiplex PCR. Extracted genomic DNA from each cell subset was spread evenly across all wells of several immunoSEQ 96-well plates, with each plate serving as a replicate. Each replicate PCR for sorted subsets received roughly 0.2 ug genomic DNA, equal to about 30,000 T cell genomes. Purified libraries were quantified with a Qubit 3.0 fluorometer, sized on a Bioanalyzer 2100, and re-quantified with the KAPA Library Quantification kit. Each immunoSEQ 96-well plate was sequenced on its own single-read 150-cycle Illumina NextSeq 550 flow cell. The authors processed their data as follows. Because only junctional sequences without quality scores were contained in the immunoSEQ output, filtering matching that applied to full-length reads could not be performed. To assign V/J genes and CDR3, sequences were annotated using PyIR, a Python wrapper for IgBLAST v1.9, with IMGT germline references. Any read was removed if the V/J assignment was weak (E-value above 1e-6), the CDR3 was missing, or the read contained stop codons, out-of-frame junctions, or ambiguous translated residues. A V3J clonotype was defined by an identical inferred V gene, J gene, and CDR3 amino acid sequence. The percentage overlap between two repertoires was calculated by dividing the number of shared unique clonotypes by the size of the smaller repertoire. Repertoire richness was assessed with RTK rarefaction, the Chao1 estimator, and Recon v2.1 estimates of unobserved clonotypes. OLGA was used to compute generation probabilities for all TCRbeta clonotypes that the gDNA method yielded from a handful of donors. TCRdb stores this immuneACCESS table with in-frame sequences only. Part of the clones is absent; in the studies checked, under half of the shortfall reflects unresolved V genes, and no reason is known for the rest. V and J calls and clone size are copied from that table; D and trimming were computed from the DNA. This sample has approximately 1,500,000 clones in its table, and approximately 98% of those were observed once. About 0.45% of the sample belongs to the ten largest clones.

In regard to this clone: Its antigen is not yet known. Per-base quality was not reported, and no clone a single base away is much larger than it.

The donors were healthy, HIV-negative adults with no recently reported acute infections or vaccinations. Every donor was a Caucasian adult residing in Nashville, Tennessee, USA. Magnetic negative selection was used to enrich CD4+ T cells, after which naive cells were positively selected on CD45RA and the negative fraction became the memory subset. Blood was collected by leukapheresis, and PBMCs were isolated by Ficoll-Histopaque density gradient centrifugation and then cryopreserved in liquid nitrogen vapor phase. Analytical flow cytometry was used to check the purity and quantity of each magnetically sorted T cell population. Each sorted fraction had its genomic DNA isolated and then quantified by UV absorbance on a Nanodrop 2000c. The CDR3 runs 14 amino acids, cysteine and phenylalanine included. Solely the CDR3 DNA is kept, with 42 bases framed from the first base. Trimming removed 4 bases from V and 6 bases from J, leaving 14 bases between the germline ends. Based on the germline V gene, the CDR1 and CDR2 sequences are SGDLS and YYNGEE.

Specimen: naive CD4+ T cells sorted from blood. The cell subset or site label on this specimen signifies: CD45RA+ positively selected. The chain employs TRBV9 and TRBJ1-5, with no confident D gene call. This TCR derives from a man aged 30-40 years in good health. The CDR3 protein is CASSPQDNLQPQHF. Read as DNA, the sequence is TGTGCCAGCAGCCCCCAAGACAATCTTCAGCCCCAGCATTTT.